The entry below describes one TCR beta chain. No antigen is known for it. This entry comes from a study of shared clonotypes between healthy human individuals. Germline V gives CDR1 SGHRS, CDR2 YFSETQ. The CDR3 is 16 residues long. Trimming took 4 bases from V and 2 from J, leaving 17 bases between them. Sequenced by immunoSEQ multiplex PCR; TCRdb stores in-frame clones only, minus some. The table shows 1,500,000 or so clones, with over 95% occurring only once. Study-level points and caveats: Clonotypes not shared had lower generation probabilities than those common to all four donors.

The chain carries TRBV5-1 and TRBJ2-3, with a weak D call TRBD2 (5 bases). Specimen: naive CD4+ T cells sorted from blood. Indicated subset: CD45RA+ positively selected. This sequence was found in a man aged 25-40 years in good health. The CDR3 DNA is TGCGCCAGCAGCCCTGGAGGCGGATACTCCACAGATACGCAGTATTTT. Residues: CASSPGGGYSTDTQYF.